Detailed here is one TCR beta chain. Its specificity is unknown. The data were obtained in a study of graft-versus-host responses after intestinal transplantation. As for the study in general: Recipients received multivisceral, liver-intestinal, or isolated intestinal transplants.

Profiling relied on immunoSEQ multiplex PCR, and the TCRdb table lists in-frame clones only, not all of them. The table has about 99,000 clones, around 93% seen once; the top ten hold 0.069%. This CDR3 spans 14 amino acids. Germline CDR1 and CDR2: SGHNT and YYREEE (reference sequence). The V end lost 4 bases, the J end lost 3 bases, and 13 bases lay between the germline ends. Broader study findings: GvH clones detected in recipient marrow included some appearing first in ileum or blood.

The chain recombines TRBV5-4 with TRBJ1-1, with D possibly matching TRBD1 (6 bases). The starting material was unstimulated CD8+ T cells sorted from spleen or lymph node cells, obtained before transplant. The TCR originated in a human donor who was the organ donor for an intestinal transplant. CDR3 residues: CASSLLGAYTEAFF. The DNA of the CDR3 is TGTGCCAGCAGCCTGTTGGGGGCTTACACTGAAGCTTTCTTT.